A single sample gave rise to the 3 T cell receptor beta chains below, sequenced in a study of T cell changes during pregnancy in multiple sclerosis. The data were produced by immunoSEQ multiplex PCR, yet TCRdb's version contains in-frame clones alone and is incomplete. The repertoire consists of tens of thousands of clones, with 91% occurring once and the leading ten covering about 0.31%. The material sequenced was CD4+ T cells from peripheral blood mononuclear cells, taken in the third trimester of pregnancy. All receptors come from a female donor in good health, enrolled as a control in a pregnancy study.

This chain's CDR3 is CASGGDRNYEQYF. In DNA form, the CDR3 reads TGTGCCAGCGGTGGGGACAGAAACTACGAGCAGTACTTC. This chain connects TRBV25-1 to TRBJ2-7; 7 bases align to TRBD1. This CDR3 spans 13 amino acids. Per the germline V gene, CDR1 is MGHDK and CDR2 is SYGVNS. The J segment lost 3 bases and the V segment lost 8 bases, leaving 7 bases of the junction unmatched.

This chain links TRBV9 with TRBJ1-2; 7 bases map to TRBD1. Germline CDR1 is SGDLS and CDR2 is YYNGEE. With V trimmed by 0 bases and J by 8 bases, 7 bases remained unmatched. The CDR3 is made up of 14 amino acids. The DNA for the CDR3 is TGTGCCAGCAGCGTAGCGACAGGGAGGCAGGGCTACACCTTC. Translation: CASSVATGRQGYTF.

The chain has TRBV6-6 and TRBJ2-7; a weak D match, TRBD2 (7 bases). Trimming took off 3 bases at V and 0 bases at J, with 9 bases between the two ends. This CDR3 has 14 residues. Germline V gene lookup returns CDR1 MNHNY and CDR2 SVGAGI (reference sequence). Here the CDR3 reads CASSYGGASYEQYF. CDR3 sequence (DNA): TGTGCCAGCAGTTATGGGGGGGCCTCCTACGAGCAGTACTTC.